Listed here is a single TCR beta chain. Its antigen is not identified. One junction end disagrees with the germline gene, perhaps due to a read error. The lymph nodes were axillary draining lymph nodes from breast cancer patients. This CDR3 comprises 15 residues. The V gene's germline CDR1 is LNHNV and CDR2 YYDKDF (reference sequence). TCRdb fed the multiplex PCR reads into MiXCR, producing one record per CDR3 protein. The table shows approximately 180,000 distinct CDR3 sequences, with roughly 35% occurring only once. This specimen comes from a study of breast tumors, draining lymph nodes, adjacent tissues. Findings and caveats of the study: Compared with lymph nodes, tumors were less diverse; compared with nontumor tissue, more.

The V call is TRBV15, the J call TRBJ2-1; TRBD2 might be the D (5 bases). The source material was axillary lymph node tissue. This clonotype was obtained from a female donor with breast cancer. Some clones in this sample may be carry-over from other donors' samples. CDR3 nucleotide sequence: TGTGCCACCAGCAGAGATCGCAGTGGGAGCAATAAGCAGTCCTTC. It specifies CATSRDRSGSNKQSF.